This T cell receptor beta chain came from a study of OX40 agonist ivuxolimab in advanced cancers. The wider study: In this trial design, patients received ivuxolimab intravenously at 0.01 to 10 mg/kg every 2 weeks.

The germline V and J ends were trimmed by 6 bases and 4 bases, with 12 bases remaining between them. This CDR3 region has 13 residues. In germline, CDR1 is MNHEY, CDR2 SVGAGI. The repertoire was sequenced with immunoSEQ multiplex PCR; TCRdb's copy has only in-frame clones and lacks some. Altogether approximately 12,000 clones are present, over 70% being singletons, with the ten largest covering more than 20%. This clone was counted a single time. Its antigen remains unknown. Study-wide findings and caveats: Circulating CD4+ and CD8+ T cells showed clonal expansion by week 6 at 0.1 to 3.0 mg/kg. The expanded peripheral T cells' antigen specificity was not determined.

The sampling schedule covered blood at baseline, cycle 4 day 1, and cycle 7 day 1. The chain is built from TRBV6-5 and TRBJ1-2; D is uncertain. The TCR comes from an adult with an advanced solid tumor such as melanoma, head and neck, liver or kidney cancer. The source was CD4+ or CD8+ T cells sorted from blood, collected in a trial of the OX40 agonist ivuxolimab. The DNA for the CDR3 is TGTGCCAGCAGCCCCGGGTCAGCCTATGGCTACACCTTC. Translation: CASSPGSAYGYTF.